This entry lists 24 T cell receptor beta chains sequenced from one sample in a study of human T cells and chemical hapten exposure. Time point given: patch test 1, 2 weeks after DPC sensitization. The treatment: therapeutic diphenylcyclopropenone sensitization with weekly scalp DPC. TCRdb re-called the RACE reads with MiXCR, one entry per CDR3 protein. The table has around 53,000 distinct CDR3 sequences, roughly 9.5% seen once. The sequencing here drew on whole blood, taken in connection with sensitization to the hapten diphenylcyclopropenone (DPC). These receptors all come from a woman in her forties or fifties with alopecia areata. Some clones in this sample may be carry-over from other donors' samples.

Details on this clonotype: A read error may explain this, as a much larger clone is one base away. The genes are TRBV11-2 and TRBJ2-7; D unclear. This CDR3 is built from 14 residues. Germline loops: CDR1 SGHAT, CDR2 FQNNGV. This chain's CDR3 is CASSFVSESYVQYF. The DNA for the CDR3 is TGTGCCAGCAGCTTCGTTTCAGAATCCTACGTGCAGTACTTC.

This clonotype is medium-sized (0.01 to 0.1%) in the sample. The chain carries TRBV14 and TRBJ1-1, with D hard to call. V was cut by 2 bases and J by 4 bases, with 8 bases left in between. CDR3 length equals 13 residues. Germline V CDR1 and CDR2: SGHDN, FVKESK. The CDR3, as DNA: TGTGCCAGCAGCCAAAGTCCTCGCACTGAAGCTTTCTTT. It is translated as CASSQSPRTEAFF.

This clonotype has a count of ten or more. The gene calls are TRBV7-9 and TRBJ1-1, with D unresolved. Between the trimmed V and J ends, which lost 1 base and 7 bases, there was a span of 7 bases. Germline V gene lookup returns CDR1 SEHNR and CDR2 FQNEAQ (reference sequence). This CDR3 is built from 12 residues. CDR3 sequence (DNA): TGTGCCAGCAGCTTAGTGGGCCTTGAAGCTTTCTTT. Its translation: CASSLVGLEAFF.

This clonotype was observed at least ten times. V gene TRBV12-3 or TRBV12-4 combines with J gene TRBJ2-5; 9 nucleotides line up with TRBD2. Trimming took 6 bases from V and 2 from J; bases not matched to a gene: 7. The CDR3 is 15 amino acids. Here the CDR3 reads CASRPGTSGQETQYF. CDR3 DNA: TGTGCCAGCAGACCCGGTACTAGCGGGCAAGAGACCCAGTACTTC.

This clonotype showed up many times. V is TRBV29-1 and J is TRBJ1-1, with no clear D. Per the germline V gene, CDR1 is SQVTM and CDR2 is ANQGSEA. This CDR3 has 10 amino acids. Trimming shortened V by 6 bases and J by 6 bases, and 8 bases separated the two germline ends. CDR3 protein: CSVRRSEAFF. The CDR3 bases are TGCAGCGTCCGACGCTCTGAAGCTTTCTTT.

Only a few counts were recorded for this clonotype. The chain is built from TRBV20-1 and TRBJ1-1, with no clear D. This CDR3 has 13 amino acids. Germline-derived CDR1 and CDR2 are DFQATT and SNEGSKA (reference sequence). The ends were cut back, 6 bases at V and 4 bases at J, with 15 bases in the middle. The CDR3 region has the DNA TGCAGTGCCAAGGGCTGGTCGGGCACTGAAGCTTTCTTT. As protein: CSAKGWSGTEAFF.

This clonotype was observed a few times. The rearrangement links TRBV10-3 to TRBJ2-4, with D perhaps matching TRBD2 (5 bases). Germline CDR1 and CDR2: ENHRY and SYGVKD. The V end lost 2 bases, the J end lost 7 bases, and 9 bases lay between the germline ends. The CDR3 runs to 13 residues. CDR3 residues: CAISEGLENIQYF. CDR3 DNA: TGTGCCATCAGTGAGGGACTGGAGAACATTCAGTACTTC.

This clonotype has a count of ten or more. The CDR3 loop is CASSLARTQETQYF. In DNA form, the CDR3 reads TGTGCCAGCAGCTTAGCGAGAACACAAGAGACCCAGTACTTC. The chain has TRBV11-2 and TRBJ2-5; D uncertain. Trimming removed 1 base at V and 2 bases at J, with 8 bases between. The CDR3 sequence is 14 residues long. The V gene's germline CDR1 is SGHAT and CDR2 FQNNGV.

In the case of this clonotype: It is unclear where the CDR3 begins or ends on the DNA, so no DNA is shown, and the CDR3 is as TCRdb lists it. The V call is TRBV28, the J call TRBJ2-5; the D call in the table, TRBD2, was not verified against the DNA. Germline lookup yields CDR1 MDHEN and CDR2 SYDVKM. The CDR3 comprises 12 residues, both ends counted. CDR3 loop: CASSFGLGALYF.

This clonotype was counted between two and nine times. The CDR3 sequence: CASSFGDSSYNEQFF. The CDR3 DNA sequence: TGTGCCAGCAGCTTCGGGGATAGCTCCTACAATGAGCAGTTCTTC. The rearrangement joins TRBV7-6 to TRBJ2-1, with D perhaps matching TRBD2 (5 bases). Looked up from germline, CDR1 is SGHVS and CDR2 is FNYEAQ. The CDR3 is 15 residues long. Trimming pared 3 bases from V and 0 bases from J, leaving 9 bases between.

This clonotype was observed many times. This rearrangement joins TRBV6-2 or TRBV6-3 to TRBJ2-7; the match to TRBD2 covers 8 bases. CDR3 length: 14 residues. The V gene's germline CDR1 is MNHEY and CDR2 SVGEGT. Germline trimming cut 2 bases from V and 6 bases from J; bases unmatched to any gene: 6. The CDR3 nucleotides are TGTGCCAGCAGTTACGAAGCGGGAGTTCGCGAGCAGTACTTC. Amino acids: CASSYEAGVREQYF.

As to this clonotype: A much larger clone lies a single base off, so this may be a read error. V is TRBV5-1 and J is TRBJ2-5; weak D call: TRBD2 (5 bases). From germline, CDR1 is SGHRS and CDR2 YFSETQ. The CDR3 runs 13 residues. Trimming removed 2 bases at V and 5 bases at J, with 10 bases between. The CDR3 DNA reads as TGCGCCAGCAGCTTTGCGGGCCACGAGACCCAGTACTTC. It yields the protein CASSFAGHETQYF.

This clonotype was detected many times. The rearrangement uses TRBV19 and TRBJ1-5; maybe TRBD1 (6 bases). The CDR3 has 15 residues. From germline, CDR1 is LNHDA and CDR2 SQIVND (reference sequence). V lost 5 bases to trimming and J lost 5 bases, with 16 bases between them. DNA for the CDR3: TGTGCCAGTAGTCAAGGGACAACCAAGTATCAGCCCCAGCATTTT. This sequence encodes CASSQGTTKYQPQHF.

The chain is built from TRBV7-2 and TRBJ1-3; D uncertain. This CDR3 contains 15 residues. V was shortened by 1 base and J by 0 bases, with 7 bases between the two germline ends. Germline V CDR1 and CDR2: SGHTA, FQGNSA. The CDR3 loop reads CASSLDAYSGNTIYF. The CDR3 coding sequence is TGTGCCAGCAGCTTAGATGCTTACTCTGGAAACACCATATATTTT.

The V gene is TRBV28, the J gene TRBJ2-7; TRBD2 is a possible D gene (6 bases). The CDR3 has 15 residues. V lost 8 bases to trimming and J lost 7 bases, with 24 bases between them. Germline V lookup: CDR1 MDHEN, CDR2 SYDVKM. DNA of the CDR3: TGTGCCAGCGGGGAAGTGGCTAGCGATATGAGAGAGCAGTACTTC. It is translated as CASGEVASDMREQYF. The entire variable domain, with the rest obtained from reference TRBV28 and TRBJ2-7, is as follows: DVKVTQSSRYLVKRTGEKVFLECVQDMDHENMFWYRQDPGLGLRLIYFSYDVKMKEKGDIPEGYSVSREKKERFSLILESASTNQTSMYLCASGEVASDMREQYFGPGTRLTVT.

A word on this clonotype: Possible read error: a much larger clone is one base away. The V and J genes are TRBV9 and TRBJ2-3; 9 bases agree with TRBD2. The CDR3 covers 15 residues. The germline V gene encodes CDR1 SGDLS and CDR2 YYNGEE. The CDR3 sequence is CACSVDLAGSNTQYF. Written as DNA, the CDR3 is TGTGCCTGCAGCGTAGACCTAGCGGGATCAAATACGCAGTATTTT.

In this sample, this clonotype turned up many times. The rearrangement uses TRBV27 and TRBJ1-2; TRBD1 matches 7 bases. V was pared by 3 bases and J by 6 bases, with 7 bases of the junction left unmatched. The CDR3 totals 14 residues. Germline CDR1 MNHEY, CDR2 SMNVEV (reference sequence). The CDR3 region is CASSLGRGQDGYTF. The CDR3 nucleotides read TGTGCCAGCAGTTTGGGGAGGGGGCAGGATGGCTACACCTTC.

This sequence joins TRBV19 and TRBJ2-1, with 11 bases that match TRBD2. V shed 3 bases and J 9 bases; nucleotides not matched to a gene: 10. Germline CDR1 is LNHDA and CDR2 is SQIVND (reference sequence). CDR3 length: 16 amino acids. CDR3 sequence reads: CASSIWSASGRTEQFF. CDR3 nucleotide sequence: TGTGCCAGTAGTATTTGGTCGGCTAGCGGGAGGACTGAGCAGTTCTTC.

This clonotype was seen ten or more times. This chain joins TRBV4-2 and TRBJ2-7; D ambiguous. V lost 1 base and J lost 2, with 12 bases in between. Germline V gene data show CDR1 as LGHNA and CDR2 as YNFKEQ. The CDR3 contains 15 residues. CDR3: CASSQGRSSTYEQYF. CDR3 DNA: TGTGCCAGCAGCCAAGGGCGGAGTAGCACCTACGAGCAGTACTTC.

Only a few counts were recorded for this clonotype. The chain recombines TRBV4-2 with TRBJ1-1; 7 nucleotides match TRBD1. CDR3 size: 15 residues. CDR1 is LGHNA and CDR2 is YNFKEQ in the germline V gene. V gave up 0 bases and J gave up 5 bases; unmatched junction bases: 6. The CDR3, as DNA: TGTGCCAGCAGCCAAGATGGCGAGGGGGCAACTGAAGCTTTCTTT. Its protein product is CASSQDGEGATEAFF.

There are many counts of this clonotype. This chain uses TRBV5-4 with TRBJ2-5; 10 bases line up with TRBD2. After removal of 2 bases from V and 4 bases from J, the junction contained 17 bases not matched to a gene. CDR3 size: 19 residues. Per germline, CDR1 SGHNT and CDR2 YYREEE (reference sequence). The CDR3 protein is CASSFGFQREGRSRETQYF. CDR3 nucleotides: TGTGCCAGCAGCTTCGGTTTCCAGCGGGAGGGCCGGTCTCGAGAGACCCAGTACTTC.

The chain employs TRBV29-1 and TRBJ2-6, with D possibly TRBD1 on 5 matching bases. Deletions cut 2 bases from V and 3 bases from J, with 11 bases between. CDR3 size: 15 residues. The germline V gene encodes CDR1 SQVTM and CDR2 ANQGSEA. CDR3 sequence (DNA): TGCAGCGTTGAATTCAGGGCCTATGGGGCCAACGTCCTGACTTTC. Its translation: CSVEFRAYGANVLTF.

This clonotype was detected many times. The CDR3 coding sequence is TGTGCCAGCAGCTTGGCCGCTTCCACCGGGGAGCTGTTTTTT. It is translated as CASSLAASTGELFF. This rearrangement joins TRBV5-5 to TRBJ2-2; D remains unclear. This CDR3 spans 14 amino acids. V was cut by 0 bases and J by 4 bases, with 7 bases left in between. Per germline, CDR1 SGHKS and CDR2 YYEKEE (reference sequence).

This clonotype was picked up many times. The J gene is TRBJ2-3, the V gene TRBV3-1; 7 bases match TRBD2. The trim removed 3 bases at V and 4 bases at J, leaving 16 bases unmatched. CDR1 LGHDT and CDR2 YNNKEL come from the germline V gene (reference sequence). The CDR3 totals 18 residues. The CDR3: CASSHRGGGSETPDTQYF. CDR3 DNA: TGTGCCAGCAGCCACCGGGGAGGCGGGAGTGAGACCCCAGATACGCAGTATTTT.